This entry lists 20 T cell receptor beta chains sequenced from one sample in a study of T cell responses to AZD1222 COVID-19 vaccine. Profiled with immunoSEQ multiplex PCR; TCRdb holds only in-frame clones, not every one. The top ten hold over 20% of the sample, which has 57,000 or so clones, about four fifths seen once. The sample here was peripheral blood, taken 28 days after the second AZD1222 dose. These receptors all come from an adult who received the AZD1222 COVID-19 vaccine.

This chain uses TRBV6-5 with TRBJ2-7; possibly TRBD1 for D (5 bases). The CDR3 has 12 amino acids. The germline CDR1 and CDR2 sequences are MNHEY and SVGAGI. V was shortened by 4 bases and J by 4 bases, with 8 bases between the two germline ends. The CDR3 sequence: CASSSQGYEQYF. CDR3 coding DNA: TGTGCCAGCAGTTCCCAGGGTTACGAGCAGTACTTC.

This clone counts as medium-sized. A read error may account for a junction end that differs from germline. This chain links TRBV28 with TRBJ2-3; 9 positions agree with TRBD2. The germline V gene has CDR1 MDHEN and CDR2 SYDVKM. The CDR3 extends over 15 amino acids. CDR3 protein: CASSLWTSGTDTQYF. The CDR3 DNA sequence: TGTGCCAGCAGTCTATGGACTAGCGGCACAGATACGCAGTATTTT.

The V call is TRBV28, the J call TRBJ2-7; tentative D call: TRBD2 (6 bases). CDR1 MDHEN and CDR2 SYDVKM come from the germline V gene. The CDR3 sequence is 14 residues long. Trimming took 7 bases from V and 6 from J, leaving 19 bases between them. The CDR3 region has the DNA TGTGCCAGCACCTTAGGGACTCTAATGAGCGAGCAGTACTTC. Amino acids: CASTLGTLMSEQYF.

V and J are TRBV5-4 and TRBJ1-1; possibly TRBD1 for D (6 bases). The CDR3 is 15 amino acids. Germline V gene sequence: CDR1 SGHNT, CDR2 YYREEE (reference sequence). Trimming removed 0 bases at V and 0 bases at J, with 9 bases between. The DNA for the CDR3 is TGTGCCAGCAGCTTGGCCAGGGGAGTGAACACTGAAGCTTTCTTT. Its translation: CASSLARGVNTEAFF.

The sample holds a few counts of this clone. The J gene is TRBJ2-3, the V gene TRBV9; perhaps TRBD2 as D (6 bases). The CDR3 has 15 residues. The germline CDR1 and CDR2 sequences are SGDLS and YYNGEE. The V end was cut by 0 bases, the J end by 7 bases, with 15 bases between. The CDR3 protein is CASSVGEREPYTQYF. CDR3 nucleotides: TGTGCCAGCAGCGTAGGGGAACGGGAGCCCTATACGCAGTATTTT.

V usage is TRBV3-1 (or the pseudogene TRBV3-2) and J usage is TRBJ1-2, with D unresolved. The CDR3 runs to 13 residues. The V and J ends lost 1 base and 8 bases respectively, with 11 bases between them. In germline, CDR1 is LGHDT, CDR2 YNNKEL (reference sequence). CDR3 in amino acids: CASSQVSLGGYTF. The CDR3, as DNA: TGTGCCAGCAGCCAAGTATCCCTTGGCGGCTACACCTTC.

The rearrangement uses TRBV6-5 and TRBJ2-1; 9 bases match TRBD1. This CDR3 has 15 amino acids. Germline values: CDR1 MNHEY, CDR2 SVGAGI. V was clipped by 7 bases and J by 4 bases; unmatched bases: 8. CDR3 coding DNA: TGTGCCAGCACCGCAGGGACAGGGTCTTACAATGAGCAGTTCTTC. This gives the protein CASTAGTGSYNEQFF.

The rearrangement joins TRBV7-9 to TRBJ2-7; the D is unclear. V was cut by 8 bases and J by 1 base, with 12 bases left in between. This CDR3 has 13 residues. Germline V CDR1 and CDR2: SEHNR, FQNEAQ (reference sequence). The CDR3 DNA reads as TGTGCCAGCCGGACGGTTGGTTCCTACGAGCAGTACTTC. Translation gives CASRTVGSYEQYF.

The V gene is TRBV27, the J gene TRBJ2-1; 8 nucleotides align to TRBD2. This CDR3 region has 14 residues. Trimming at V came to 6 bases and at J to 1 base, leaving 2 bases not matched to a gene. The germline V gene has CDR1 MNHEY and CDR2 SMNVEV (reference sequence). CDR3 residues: CASSRGGSYNEQFF. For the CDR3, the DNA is TGTGCCAGCAGCCGGGGGGGGTCCTACAATGAGCAGTTCTTC.

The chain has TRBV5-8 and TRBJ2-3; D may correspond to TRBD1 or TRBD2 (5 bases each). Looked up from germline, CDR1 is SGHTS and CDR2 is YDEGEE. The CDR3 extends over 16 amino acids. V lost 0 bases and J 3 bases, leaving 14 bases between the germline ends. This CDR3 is CASSLDRGLGTDTQYF. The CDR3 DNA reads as TGTGCCAGCAGCTTGGACCGGGGCCTGGGGACAGATACGCAGTATTTT.

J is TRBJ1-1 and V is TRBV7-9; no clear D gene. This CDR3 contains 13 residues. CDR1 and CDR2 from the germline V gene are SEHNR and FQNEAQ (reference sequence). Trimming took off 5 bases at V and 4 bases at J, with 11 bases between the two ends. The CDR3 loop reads CASSAMLGTEAFF. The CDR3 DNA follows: TGTGCCAGCAGCGCCATGCTGGGCACTGAAGCTTTCTTT.

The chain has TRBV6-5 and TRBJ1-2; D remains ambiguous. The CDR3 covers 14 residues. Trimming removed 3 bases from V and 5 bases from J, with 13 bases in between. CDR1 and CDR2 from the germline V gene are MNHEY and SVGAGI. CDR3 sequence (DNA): TGTGCCAGCAGTTATGAGCGGACCGGTTATGGCTACACCTTC. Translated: CASSYERTGYGYTF.

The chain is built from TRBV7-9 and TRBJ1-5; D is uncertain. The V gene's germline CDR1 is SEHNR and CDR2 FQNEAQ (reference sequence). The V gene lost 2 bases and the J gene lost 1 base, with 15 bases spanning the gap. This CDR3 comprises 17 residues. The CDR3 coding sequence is TGTGCCAGCAGCTTATCACCCCGAGGAGGGAGCAATCAGCCCCAGCATTTT. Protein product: CASSLSPRGGSNQPQHF.

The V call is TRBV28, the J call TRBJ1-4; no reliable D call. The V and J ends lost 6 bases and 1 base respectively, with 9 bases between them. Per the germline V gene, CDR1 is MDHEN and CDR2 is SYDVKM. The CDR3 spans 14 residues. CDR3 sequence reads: CASRLQQTNEKLFF. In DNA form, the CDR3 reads TGTGCCAGCAGGCTACAGCAAACTAATGAAAAACTGTTTTTT.

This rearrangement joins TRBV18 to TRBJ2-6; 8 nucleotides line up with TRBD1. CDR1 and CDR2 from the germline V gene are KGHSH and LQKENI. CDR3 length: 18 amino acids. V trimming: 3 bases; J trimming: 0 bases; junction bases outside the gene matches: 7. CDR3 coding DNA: TGTGCCAGCTCACCTGGGACAGGCGTTAGCTCTGGGGCCAACGTCCTGACTTTC. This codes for CASSPGTGVSSGANVLTF. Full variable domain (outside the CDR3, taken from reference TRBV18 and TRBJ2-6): NAGVMQNPRHLVRRRGQEARLRCSPMKGHSHVYWYRQLPEEGLKFMVYLQKENIIDESGMPKERFSAEFPKEGPSILRIQQVVRGDSAAYFCASSPGTGVSSGANVLTFGAGSRLTVL.

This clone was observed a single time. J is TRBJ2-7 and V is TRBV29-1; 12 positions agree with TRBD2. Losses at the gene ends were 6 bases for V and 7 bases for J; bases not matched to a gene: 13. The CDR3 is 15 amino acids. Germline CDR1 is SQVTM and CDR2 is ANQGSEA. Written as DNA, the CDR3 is TGCAGCGTCGCTCCGACCCAACTAGCGGGAGGAGAGCAGTACTTC. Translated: CSVAPTQLAGGEQYF.

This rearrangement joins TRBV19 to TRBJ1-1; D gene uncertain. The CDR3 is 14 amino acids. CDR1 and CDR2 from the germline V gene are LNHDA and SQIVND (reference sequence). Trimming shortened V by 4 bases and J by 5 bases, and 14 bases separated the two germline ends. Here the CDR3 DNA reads TGTGCCAGTAGTACCCAGGTCGCGGGGACTGAAGCTTTCTTT. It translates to CASSTQVAGTEAFF.

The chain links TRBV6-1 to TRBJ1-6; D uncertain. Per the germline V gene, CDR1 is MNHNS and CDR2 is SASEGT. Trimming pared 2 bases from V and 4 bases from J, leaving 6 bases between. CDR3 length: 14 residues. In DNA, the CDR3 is TGTGCCAGCAGTGAATTAACTTATAATTCACCCCTCCACTTT. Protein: CASSELTYNSPLHF.

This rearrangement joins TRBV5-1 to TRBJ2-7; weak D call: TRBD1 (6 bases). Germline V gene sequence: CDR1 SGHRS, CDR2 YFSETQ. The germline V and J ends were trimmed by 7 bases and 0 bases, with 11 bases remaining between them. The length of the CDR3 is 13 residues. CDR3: CASGEGDSYEQYF. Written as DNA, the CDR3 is TGCGCCAGCGGAGAGGGGGACTCCTACGAGCAGTACTTC.

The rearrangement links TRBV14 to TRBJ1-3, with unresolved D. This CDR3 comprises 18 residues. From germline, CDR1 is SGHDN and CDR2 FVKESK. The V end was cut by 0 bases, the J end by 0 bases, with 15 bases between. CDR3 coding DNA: TGTGCCAGCAGCCAAGATTTTTCGGGTTTTTACTCTGGAAACACCATATATTTT. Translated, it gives CASSQDFSGFYSGNTIYF. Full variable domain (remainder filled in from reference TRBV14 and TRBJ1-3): EAGVTQFPSHSVIEKGQTVTLRCDPISGHDNLYWYRRVMGKEIKFLLHFVKESKQDESGMPNNRFLAERTGGTYSTLKVQPAELEDSGVYFCASSQDFSGFYSGNTIYFGEGSWLTVV.